Sequencing of this T cell receptor (beta chain) was carried out in a study of T-cell memory formation after mild COVID-19. Whole-study context: In these data, TCR clusters were largely donor specific. Study findings and constraints: Clones that shrank (day 15 to 85) were balanced CD4/CD8, whereas later expanders leaned CD4+. Unconfirmed was the SARS-CoV-2 specificity of second-wave clones that peaked on day 37.

The CDR3 is made up of 14 amino acids. CDR1 is MNHEY, CDR2 SVGEGT, per germline. Trimming took 6 bases from V and 6 from J; bases not matched to a gene: 8. In this sample, this clonotype turned up a few times. Its target is unknown. TCRdb reprocessed the 5' RACE reads with MiXCR, giving one entry per CDR3 protein. The data show 550,000 to 600,000 distinct CDR3 sequences, with about 20% seen just once and roughly 8.1% held by the top ten. The sample consisted of PBMCs or a T cell subset sorted from them (not recorded which). The clonotype comes from an adult woman who had mild COVID-19 (a few samples of this study predate the infection). Cell type and time point are not known. The J gene is TRBJ2-7, the V gene TRBV6-2 or TRBV6-3; 10 nucleotides match TRBD1. Written as DNA, the CDR3 is TGTGCCAGCAGACCCGGGACAGGGGACGGCGAGCAGTACTTC. It codes for CASRPGTGDGEQYF.